These 9 T cell receptor beta chains were all obtained from the same sample, sequenced in a study of T cell responses to AZD1222 COVID-19 vaccine. Some clones are missing from TCRdb's copy, which holds only in-frame ones; the method was immunoSEQ multiplex PCR. The sample holds under 140,000 clones, approximately 90% seen once. This specimen was peripheral blood, taken on day 0 of AZD1222 vaccination. Every receptor here comes from an adult in good health.

The CDR3 here is CASRGQIGNTIYF. CDR3 DNA sequence: TGTGCCAGCAGAGGACAGATCGGAAACACCATATATTTT. The rearrangement links TRBV6-5 to TRBJ1-3; maybe TRBD1 (6 bases). Trimming stripped 6 bases from V and 4 bases from J, with 10 bases between. The CDR3 is 13 residues long. Germline V lookup: CDR1 MNHEY, CDR2 SVGAGI.

The J gene is TRBJ1-6, the V gene TRBV27, with a tentative D call TRBD1 (6 bases). V was shortened by 9 bases and J by 6 bases, with 12 bases between the two germline ends. The CDR3 contains 13 residues. Germline CDR1 is MNHEY and CDR2 is SMNVEV (reference sequence). CDR3 amino acids: CASKQGFNSPLHF. CDR3 sequence (DNA): TGTGCCAGTAAACAGGGTTTTAATTCACCCCTCCACTTT.

The chain couples TRBV7-2 to TRBJ2-7, with D maybe TRBD2 (5 bases). CDR3 length equals 13 residues. Germline V gives CDR1 SGHTA, CDR2 FQGNSA. V dropped 5 bases and J dropped 5 bases, with 13 bases sitting between them. The CDR3 DNA reads TGTGCCAGCAGCGGACTGTGGGAGCACGAGCAGTACTTC. Protein: CASSGLWEHEQYF.

The chain joins TRBV6-5 to TRBJ1-3; no definite D call. V gave up 9 bases and J gave up 8 bases, with 20 bases separating them. This CDR3 region has 14 residues. Germline CDR1 reads MNHEY; CDR2 reads SVGAGI. CDR3 sequence (DNA): TGTGCCAGTAGCGAGGGAAGGAACCGAGACACCATATATTTT. It encodes CASSEGRNRDTIYF.

The gene calls are TRBV19 and TRBJ1-5; 10 nucleotides match TRBD1. CDR3 length: 14 residues. J lost 10 bases, V lost 9 bases, and 12 bases had no gene match. Germline V CDR1 and CDR2: LNHDA, SQIVND (reference sequence). CDR3 nucleotides: TGTGCCAGCAGTTCGGGGGACAGGGGAGGACCCCAGCATTTT. This translates into CASSSGDRGGPQHF.

The gene calls are TRBV7-9 and TRBJ2-7, with TRBD1 matching over 8 bases. This CDR3 has 15 amino acids. Germline values: CDR1 SEHNR, CDR2 FQNEAQ (reference sequence). V shed 4 bases, J shed 0 bases, and the junction held 5 bases outside the gene matches. The CDR3, as DNA: TGTGCCAGCAGCTCGGACAGGGTAAGCTCCTACGAGCAGTACTTC. It is translated as CASSSDRVSSYEQYF.

This chain connects TRBV2 to TRBJ2-5, with a weak D call TRBD1 (5 bases). Between the trimmed V and J ends, which lost 4 bases and 5 bases, there was a span of 11 bases. CDR1 and CDR2 from the germline V gene are SNHLY and FYNNEI. The CDR3 is 13 amino acids. CDR3 nucleotide sequence: TGTGCCAGCAGTGGCGCAGGGCCGGAGACCCAGTACTTC. This gives the protein CASSGAGPETQYF.

This chain joins TRBV30 and TRBJ1-5, with 7 bases identical to TRBD1. The CDR3 runs 15 residues. Germline V gene data show CDR1 as GTSNPN and CDR2 as SVGIG (reference sequence). V shed 3 bases, J shed 5 bases, and the junction held 10 bases outside the gene matches. Written as DNA, the CDR3 is TGTGCCTGGAGCCCCCAGACAGGGCCACATCAGCCCCAGCATTTT. The encoded protein is CAWSPQTGPHQPQHF. Supplemented by reference TRBV30 and TRBJ1-5, the full variable domain reads SQTIHQWPATLVQPVGSPLSLECTVEGTSNPNLYWYRQAAGRGLQLLFYSVGIGQISSEVPQNLSASRPQDRQFILSSKKLLLSDSGFYLCAWSPQTGPHQPQHFGDGTRLSIL.

The gene calls are TRBV18 and TRBJ1-4; D possibly corresponds to TRBD1 (6 bases). V dropped 3 bases and J dropped 7 bases, with 18 bases sitting between them. From germline, CDR1 is KGHSH and CDR2 LQKENI. This CDR3 has 16 residues. In DNA, the CDR3 is TGTGCCAGCTCACCCGACGGACAGTCGTCGGGTGAAAAACTGTTTTTT. The encoded protein is CASSPDGQSSGEKLFF.